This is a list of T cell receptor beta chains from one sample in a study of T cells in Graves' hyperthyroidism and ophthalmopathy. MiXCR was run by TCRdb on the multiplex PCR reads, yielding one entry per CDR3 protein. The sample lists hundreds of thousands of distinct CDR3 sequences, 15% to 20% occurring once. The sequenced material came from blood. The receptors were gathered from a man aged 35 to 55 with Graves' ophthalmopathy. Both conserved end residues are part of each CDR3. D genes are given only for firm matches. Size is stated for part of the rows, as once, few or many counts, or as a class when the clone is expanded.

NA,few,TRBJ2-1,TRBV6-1,CASSPTGPKDNEQFF,TGTGCCAGCAGCCCCACGGGGCCCAAAGACAATGAGCAGTTCTTC
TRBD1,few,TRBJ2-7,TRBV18,CASSPLRLRQGEGYEQYF,TGTGCCAGCTCACCACTGAGGTTGAGACAGGGAGAGGGCTACGAGCAGTACTTC
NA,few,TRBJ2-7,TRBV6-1,CASSSSGYPYEQYF,TGTGCCAGCAGTTCGTCAGGGTATCCCTACGAGCAGTACTTC
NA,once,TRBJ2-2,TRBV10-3,CAISQTGNTGELFF,TGTGCCATCAGCCAGACAGGGAACACCGGGGAGCTGTTTTTT
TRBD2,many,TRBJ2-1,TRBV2,CASSEIPRGIYNEQFF,TGTGCCAGCAGTGAAATTCCGCGGGGGATATACAATGAGCAGTTCTTC
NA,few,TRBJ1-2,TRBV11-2,CASSLGILPDYGYTF,TGTGCCAGCAGCTTAGGAATCCTTCCCGACTATGGCTACACCTTC
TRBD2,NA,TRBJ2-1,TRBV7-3,CASSPGLAGWGALEQFF,TGTGCCAGCAGCCCGGGGCTAGCGGGATGGGGAGCGCTTGAGCAGTTCTTC
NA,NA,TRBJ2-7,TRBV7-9,CASSSSREFVYEQYF,TGTGCCAGCAGCTCATCTCGAGAGTTTGTTTACGAGCAGTACTTC
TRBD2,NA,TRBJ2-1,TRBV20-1,CSAKLPSSGGEQFF,TGCAGTGCTAAACTCCCCTCTAGCGGGGGTGAGCAGTTCTTC
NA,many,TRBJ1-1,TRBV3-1,CASSPTGRTEAFF,TGTGCCAGCAGCCCCACCGGGCGAACTGAAGCTTTCTTT
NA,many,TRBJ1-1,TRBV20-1,CSAAKNTEAFF,TGCAGTGCGGCGAAAAACACTGAAGCTTTCTTT
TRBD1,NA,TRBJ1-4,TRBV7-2,CASSPRTGGYEKLFF,TGTGCCAGCAGCCCCAGGACAGGCGGGTATGAAAAACTGTTTTTT
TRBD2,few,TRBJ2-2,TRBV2,CASSELAGVSGELFF,TGTGCCAGCAGTGAGCTAGCGGGAGTATCGGGGGAGCTGTTTTTT
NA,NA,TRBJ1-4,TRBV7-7,CASSSRLRGKLFF,TGTGCTAGCAGCTCCAGGCTCAGGGGAAAACTGTTTTTT
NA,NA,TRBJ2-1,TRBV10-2,CASSDRVSLAHEQFF,TGCGCCAGCAGTGATAGAGTGTCCCTAGCCCATGAGCAGTTCTTC
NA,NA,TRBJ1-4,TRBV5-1,CASSARPREKLFF,TGCGCCAGCAGCGCTCGACCGAGGGAAAAACTGTTTTTT
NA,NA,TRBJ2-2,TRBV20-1,CSALPSGTMNTGELFF,TGCAGTGCTTTACCTTCCGGGACAATGAACACCGGGGAGCTGTTTTTT
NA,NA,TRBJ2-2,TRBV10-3,CAISDSANTGELFF,TGTGCCATCAGTGACTCAGCGAACACCGGGGAGCTGTTTTTT
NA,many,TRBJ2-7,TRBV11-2,CASSLKVDMSWQYF,TGTGCCAGCAGCTTAAAGGTGGACATGTCATGGCAGTACTTC
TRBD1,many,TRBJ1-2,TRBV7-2,CASSLSRDRPYGYTF,TGTGCCAGCAGCTTATCCCGGGACAGACCTTATGGCTACACCTTC
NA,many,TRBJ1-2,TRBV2,CASSENTLGYGYTF,TGTGCCAGCAGTGAGAACACCCTGGGCTATGGCTACACCTTC
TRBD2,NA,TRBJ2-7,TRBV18,CASSPPGGGLGYEQYF,TGTGCCAGCTCACCACCCGGCGGGGGACTGGGCTACGAGCAGTACTTC
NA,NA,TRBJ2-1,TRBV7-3,CASSLMPGPDPKFF,TGTGCCAGCAGCTTAATGCCGGGCCCGGACCCGAAGTTCTTC
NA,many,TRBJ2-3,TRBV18,CASSPYNSETDTQYF,TGTGCCAGCTCACCGTATAATAGCGAGACAGATACGCAGTATTTT
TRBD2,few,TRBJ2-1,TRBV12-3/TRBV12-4,CASNPRGGGAVENEQFF,TGTGCCAGCAATCCCCGGGGGGGGGGGGCGGTGGAAAATGAGCAGTTCTTC
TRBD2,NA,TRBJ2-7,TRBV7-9,CASSWTSGGQGEQYF,TGTGCCAGCAGCTGGACTAGCGGGGGGCAGGGCGAGCAGTACTTC
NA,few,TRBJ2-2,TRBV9,CASSPFPGELFF,TGTGCCAGCAGCCCCTTTCCGGGGGAGCTGTTTTTT
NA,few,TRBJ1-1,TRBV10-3,CAISTQGTEAFF,TGTGCCATCAGTACCCAGGGCACTGAAGCTTTCTTT
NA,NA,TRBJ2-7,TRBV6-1,CASSEALRVWDDYEQYF,TGTGCCAGCAGTGAAGCGCTTCGGGTATGGGACGACTACGAGCAGTACTTC
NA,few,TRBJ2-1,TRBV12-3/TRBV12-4,CASGPMVVDEQFF,TGTGCCAGCGGGCCAATGGTGGTGGATGAGCAGTTCTTC